This T cell receptor beta chain was retrieved from a study of identical twins. TCRdb itself ran the 5' RACE reads through MiXCR, one entry per CDR3 protein. The profile shows under 400,000 distinct CDR3 sequences, roughly 10% of them singletons. Concerning this clonotype itself: Its cognate antigen is unknown.

General study findings and limits: Memory repertoires showed no such pattern, whereas abundant cord blood beta clonotypes carried fewer insertions. Beta out-of-frame sequences displayed a weaker excess of sharing between twins.

Per germline, CDR1 SGHAT and CDR2 FQNNGV. The V gene end was trimmed by 3 bases and the J gene end by 6 bases; junction bases not matched to a gene: 13. The CDR3 has 17 amino acids. The gene calls are TRBV11-2 and TRBJ2-2, with TRBD1 matching 7 bases. Sequenced input: naive T cells sorted from blood. This receptor was identified in a woman aged 45-60 years in good health. The CDR3 here is CASSFFGLATGPGELFF. CDR3 bases: TGTGCCAGCAGCTTTTTCGGCCTCGCGACAGGGCCCGGGGAGCTGTTTTTT.